Listed below are T cell receptor beta chains from one sample, sequenced in a study of CD8 T cells in Susac syndrome. Using its own MiXCR run on the immunoSEQ multiplex PCR reads, TCRdb lists one record per CDR3 protein. The sample has 150,000 to 200,000 distinct CDR3 sequences, approximately 94% seen once. Sequenced: CD4+ T cells from PBMCs. The receptors stem from a human donor with multiple sclerosis. CDR3s include the opening cysteine and the closing phenylalanine or tryptophan. A D gene is named only where the DNA matches it firmly. A clone size is listed for some rows: how often the clone was seen (once, few, many), or a class if it is expanded.

d_gene	v_gene	abundance	j_gene	CDR3aa	CDR3nt
TRBD1	TRBV5-4	NA	TRBJ1-2	CASSQQGNYGYTF	TGTGCCAGCAGCCAACAGGGGAACTATGGCTACACCTTC
NA	TRBV18	NA	TRBJ1-1	CASSPTRPGNTEAFF	TGTGCCAGCTCACCTACAAGACCCGGCAACACTGAAGCTTTCTTT
NA	TRBV6-6	NA	TRBJ2-5	CASSFPLGGRETQYF	TGTGCCAGCAGTTTCCCGCTCGGGGGTCGGGAGACCCAGTACTTC
NA	TRBV2	once	TRBJ2-5	CASSDNGQETQYF	TGTGCCAGCAGTGACAACGGACAAGAGACCCAGTACTTC
TRBD2	TRBV4-2	NA	TRBJ2-7	CASSYFTHGQPGGYEQYF	TGTGCCAGCAGCTACTTTACCCATGGGCAGCCGGGAGGCTACGAGCAGTACTTC
NA	TRBV5-1	NA	TRBJ1-3	CASSPRVGGPGSSGNTIYF	TGCGCCAGCAGCCCACGCGTCGGCGGACCGGGAAGCTCTGGAAACACCATATATTTT
NA	TRBV12-3/TRBV12-4	NA	TRBJ1-5	CASSFGPGADQPQHF	NA
TRBD1	TRBV27	NA	TRBJ1-5	CASRPNQGATSPQHF	TGTGCCAGCAGACCTAATCAGGGGGCGACAAGCCCCCAGCATTTT
NA	TRBV6-1	once	TRBJ2-1	CASSSGVGLEQFF	TGTGCCAGCAGTTCCGGAGTAGGTCTTGAGCAGTTCTTC
NA	TRBV19	NA	TRBJ1-2	CASSKSAATNYGYTF	TGTGCCAGTAGTAAGAGTGCAGCAACTAACTATGGCTACACCTTC
NA	TRBV20-1	NA	TRBJ2-3	CSARDPAGSTDTQYF	TGCAGTGCTAGAGATCCGGCGGGAAGCACAGATACGCAGTATTTT
TRBD2	TRBV5-1	NA	TRBJ2-3	CASSSGGLAATDTQYF	TGCGCCAGCAGCTCCGGGGGACTAGCGGCCACAGATACGCAGTATTTT
NA	TRBV19	NA	TRBJ2-7	CASSIRVDVGYEQYF	TGTGCCAGTAGCATAAGGGTGGACGTCGGCTACGAGCAGTACTTC
NA	TRBV5-6	few	TRBJ1-3	CASSLWAKSSGNTIYF	TGTGCCAGCAGCTTGTGGGCGAAAAGCTCTGGAAACACCATATATTTT
NA	TRBV7-9	NA	TRBJ1-6	CAWTEGYNSPLHF	TGTGCCTGGACCGAAGGGTATAATTCACCCCTCCACTTT
NA	TRBV7-3	NA	TRBJ1-2	CASSVMGGQEDNYGYTF	TGTGCCAGCAGCGTAATGGGGGGGCAGGAAGATAACTATGGCTACACCTTC
TRBD1	TRBV20-1	NA	TRBJ1-6	CSAEVPTGGNSPLHF	TGCAGTGCTGAGGTCCCGACAGGGGGTAATTCACCCCTCCACTTT
NA	TRBV29-1	once	TRBJ2-5	CSVEVTRWETQYF	TGCAGCGTTGAGGTGACTAGATGGGAGACCCAGTACTTC
NA	TRBV6-1	NA	TRBJ1-1	CASSVTREEAFF	TGTGCCAGCAGTGTTACCCGGGAAGAAGCTTTCTTT
NA	TRBV4-3	NA	TRBJ2-2	CASSQDGRTGELFF	TGCGCCAGCAGCCAAGATGGACGCACCGGGGAGCTGTTTTTT
NA	TRBV27	NA	TRBJ1-1	CASSLMVYTEAFF	TGTGCCAGCAGTTTAATGGTATACACTGAAGCTTTCTTT
NA	TRBV2	NA	TRBJ2-3	CASSDSGYTDTQYF	TGTGCCAGCAGCGACAGTGGGTACACAGATACGCAGTATTTT
NA	TRBV11-2	few	TRBJ2-3	CASSPMADPGDTQYF	TGTGCCAGCAGCCCGATGGCAGATCCGGGCGATACGCAGTATTTT
TRBD2	TRBV5-1	NA	TRBJ2-5	CASSFAGEETQYF	TGCGCCAGCAGCTTCGCGGGAGAAGAGACCCAGTACTTC
TRBD1	TRBV6-1	few	TRBJ2-7	CASTWDRTYEQYF	TGTGCCAGCACCTGGGACAGGACCTACGAGCAGTACTTC
TRBD1	TRBV6-6	few	TRBJ2-2	CASSQGQGGGGELFF	TGTGCCAGCAGTCAGGGACAGGGAGGAGGCGGGGAGCTGTTTTTT
NA	TRBV20-1	few	TRBJ2-5	CSARAYQGMGAEYF	TGCAGTGCTAGGGCCTACCAGGGTATGGGGGCGGAGTACTTC
NA	TRBV10-3	NA	TRBJ2-7	CAISGVKNSYEQYF	TGTGCCATCAGTGGGGTAAAGAACTCCTACGAGCAGTACTTC
NA	TRBV6-6	NA	TRBJ2-2	CASSHPQEKGAGELFF	TGTGCCAGCAGCCACCCCCAGGAAAAAGGTGCCGGGGAGCTGTTTTTT
TRBD1	TRBV27	NA	TRBJ1-2	CASKLMAGTDSYGYTF	TGTGCCAGCAAGTTAATGGCAGGGACAGACTCTTATGGCTACACCTTC
TRBD1	TRBV5-4	once	TRBJ1-1	CASSAGQGAFNTEAFF	TGTGCCAGCAGCGCCGGACAGGGGGCGTTTAACACTGAAGCTTTCTTT
TRBD2	TRBV12-3/TRBV12-4	NA	TRBJ2-3	CASSLPGLAVIGDTQYF	TGTGCCAGCAGCCTTCCGGGACTAGCGGTTATTGGGGATACGCAGTATTTT
TRBD1	TRBV28	NA	TRBJ1-5	CASSRTGGVGNQPQHF	TGTGCCAGCAGTCGGACAGGGGGAGTTGGCAATCAGCCCCAGCATTTT
NA	TRBV9	NA	TRBJ2-3	CASSVQGSRGTDTQYF	TGTGCCAGCAGCGTACAAGGTAGTCGGGGGACAGATACGCAGTATTTT
TRBD1	TRBV29-1	few	TRBJ1-2	CSVEATGAPYGYTF	TGCAGCGTTGAAGCCACAGGGGCCCCATATGGCTACACCTTC
NA	TRBV4-3	NA	TRBJ2-1	CASSQDLADEQFF	TGCGCCAGCAGCCAAGATTTAGCGGATGAGCAGTTCTTC
TRBD2	TRBV12-3/TRBV12-4	NA	TRBJ2-2	CASSFIAGANTGELFF	TGTGCCAGCAGTTTTATAGCGGGGGCGAACACCGGGGAGCTGTTTTTT
TRBD1	TRBV3-1	once	TRBJ2-1	CASSLNGQGEFF	TGTGCCAGCAGCTTGAATGGACAGGGGGAGTTCTTC
TRBD1	TRBV6-5	NA	TRBJ2-7	CASSYHQPGQGYEQYF	TGTGCCAGCAGCTACCATCAACCGGGACAGGGCTACGAGCAGTACTTC
NA	TRBV7-3	NA	TRBJ2-3	CASSSAVKDTQYF	TGTGCCAGCAGCTCCGCTGTTAAAGATACGCAGTATTTT